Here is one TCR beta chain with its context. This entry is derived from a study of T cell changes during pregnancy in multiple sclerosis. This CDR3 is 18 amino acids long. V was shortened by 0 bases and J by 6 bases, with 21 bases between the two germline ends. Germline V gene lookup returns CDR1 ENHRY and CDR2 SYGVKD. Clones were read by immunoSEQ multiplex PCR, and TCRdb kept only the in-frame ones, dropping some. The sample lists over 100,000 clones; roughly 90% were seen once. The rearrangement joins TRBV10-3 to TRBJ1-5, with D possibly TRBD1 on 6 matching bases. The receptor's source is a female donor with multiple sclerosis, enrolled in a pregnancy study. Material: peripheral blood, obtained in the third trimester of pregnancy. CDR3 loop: CAISESAGDRARGQPQHF. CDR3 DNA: TGTGCCATCAGTGAGTCGGCTGGGGATCGGGCCAGGGGTCAGCCCCAGCATTTT.